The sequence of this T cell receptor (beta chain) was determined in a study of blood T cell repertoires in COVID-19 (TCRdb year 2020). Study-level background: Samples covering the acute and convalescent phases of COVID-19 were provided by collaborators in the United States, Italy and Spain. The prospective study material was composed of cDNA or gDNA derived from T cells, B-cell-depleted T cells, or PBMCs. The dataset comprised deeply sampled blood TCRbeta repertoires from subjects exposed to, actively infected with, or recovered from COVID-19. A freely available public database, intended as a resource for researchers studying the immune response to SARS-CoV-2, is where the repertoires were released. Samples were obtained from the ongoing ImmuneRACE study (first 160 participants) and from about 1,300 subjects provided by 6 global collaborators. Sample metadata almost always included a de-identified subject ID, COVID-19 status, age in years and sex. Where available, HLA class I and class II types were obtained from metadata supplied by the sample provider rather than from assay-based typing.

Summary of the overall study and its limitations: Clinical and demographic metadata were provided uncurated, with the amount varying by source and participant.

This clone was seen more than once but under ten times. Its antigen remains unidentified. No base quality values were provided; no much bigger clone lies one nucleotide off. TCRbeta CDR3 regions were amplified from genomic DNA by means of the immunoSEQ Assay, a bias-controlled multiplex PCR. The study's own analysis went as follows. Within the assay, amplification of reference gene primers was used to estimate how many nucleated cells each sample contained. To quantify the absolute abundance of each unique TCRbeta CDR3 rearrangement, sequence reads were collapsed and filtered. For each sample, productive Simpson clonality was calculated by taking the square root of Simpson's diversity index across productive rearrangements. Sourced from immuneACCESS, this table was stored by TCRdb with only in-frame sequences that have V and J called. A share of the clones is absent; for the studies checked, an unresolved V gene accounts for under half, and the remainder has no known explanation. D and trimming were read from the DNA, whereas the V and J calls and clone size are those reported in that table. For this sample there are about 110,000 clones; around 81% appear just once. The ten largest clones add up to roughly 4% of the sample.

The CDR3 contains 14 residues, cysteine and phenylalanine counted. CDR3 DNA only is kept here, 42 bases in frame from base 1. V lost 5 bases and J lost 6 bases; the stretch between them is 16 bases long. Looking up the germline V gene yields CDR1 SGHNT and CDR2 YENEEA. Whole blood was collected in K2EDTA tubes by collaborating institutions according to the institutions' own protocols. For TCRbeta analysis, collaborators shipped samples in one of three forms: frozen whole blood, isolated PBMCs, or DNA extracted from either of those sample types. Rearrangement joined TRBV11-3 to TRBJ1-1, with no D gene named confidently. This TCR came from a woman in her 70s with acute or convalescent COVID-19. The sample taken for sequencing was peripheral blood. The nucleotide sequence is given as TGTGCCAGCAGCCAAGAAGGAGGATCCCCTGAAGCTTTCTTT. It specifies CASSQEGGSPEAFF. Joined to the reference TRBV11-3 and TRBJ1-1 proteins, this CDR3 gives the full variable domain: EAGVVQSPRYKIIEKKQPVAFWCNPISGHNTLYWYLQNLGQGPELLIRYENEEAVDDSQLPKDRFSAERLKGVDSTLKIQPAELGDSAVYLCASSQEGGSPEAFFGQGTRLTVV.